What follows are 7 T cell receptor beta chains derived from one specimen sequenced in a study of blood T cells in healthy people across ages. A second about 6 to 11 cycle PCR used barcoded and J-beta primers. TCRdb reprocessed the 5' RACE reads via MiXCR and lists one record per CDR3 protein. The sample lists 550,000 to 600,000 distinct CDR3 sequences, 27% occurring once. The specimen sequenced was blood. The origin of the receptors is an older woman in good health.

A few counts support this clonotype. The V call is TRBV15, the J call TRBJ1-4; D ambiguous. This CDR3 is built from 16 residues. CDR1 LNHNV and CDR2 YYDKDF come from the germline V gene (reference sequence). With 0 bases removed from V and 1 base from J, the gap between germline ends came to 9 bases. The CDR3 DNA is TGTGCCACCAGCAGAGACCGTCTAGGAACTAATGAAAAACTGTTTTTT. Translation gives CATSRDRLGTNEKLFF.

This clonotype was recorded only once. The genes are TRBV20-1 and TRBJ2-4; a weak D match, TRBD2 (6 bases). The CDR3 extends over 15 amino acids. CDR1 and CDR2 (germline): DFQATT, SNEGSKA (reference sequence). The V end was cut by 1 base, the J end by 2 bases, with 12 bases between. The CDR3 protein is CSARGWGESKNIQYF. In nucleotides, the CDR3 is TGCAGTGCTAGAGGATGGGGGGAGTCCAAAAACATTCAGTACTTC.

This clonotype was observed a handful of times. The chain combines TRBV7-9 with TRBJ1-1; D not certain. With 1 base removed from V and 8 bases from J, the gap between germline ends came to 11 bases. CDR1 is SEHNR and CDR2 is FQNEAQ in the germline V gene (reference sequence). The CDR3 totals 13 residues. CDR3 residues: CASSLVIAREAFF. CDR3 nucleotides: TGTGCCAGCAGCTTAGTTATAGCCCGGGAAGCTTTCTTT.

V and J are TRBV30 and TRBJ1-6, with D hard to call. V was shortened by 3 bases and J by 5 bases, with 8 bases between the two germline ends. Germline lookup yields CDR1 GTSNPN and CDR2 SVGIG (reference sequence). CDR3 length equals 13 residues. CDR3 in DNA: TGTGCCTGGAGCGAGGGCCATAATTCACCCCTCCACTTT. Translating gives CAWSEGHNSPLHF.

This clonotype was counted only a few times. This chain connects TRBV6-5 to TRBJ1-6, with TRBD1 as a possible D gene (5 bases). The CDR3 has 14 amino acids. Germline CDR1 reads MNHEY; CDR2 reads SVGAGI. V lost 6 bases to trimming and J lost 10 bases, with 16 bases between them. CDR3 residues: CASRRDLDRSPLHF. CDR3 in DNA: TGTGCCAGCAGGCGGGACCTCGATAGGTCACCCCTCCACTTT.

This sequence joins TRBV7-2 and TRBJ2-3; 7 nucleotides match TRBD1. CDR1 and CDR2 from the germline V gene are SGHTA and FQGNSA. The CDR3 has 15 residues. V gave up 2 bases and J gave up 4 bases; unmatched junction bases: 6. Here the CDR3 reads CASSLLGQASDTQYF. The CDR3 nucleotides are TGTGCCAGCAGCTTACTAGGACAGGCCTCAGATACGCAGTATTTT. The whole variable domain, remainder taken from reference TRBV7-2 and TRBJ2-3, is GAGVSQSPSNKVTEKGKDVELRCDPISGHTALYWYRQSLGQGLEFLIYFQGNSAPDKSGLPSDRFSAERTGGSVSTLTIQRTQQEDSAVYLCASSLLGQASDTQYFGPGTRLTVL.

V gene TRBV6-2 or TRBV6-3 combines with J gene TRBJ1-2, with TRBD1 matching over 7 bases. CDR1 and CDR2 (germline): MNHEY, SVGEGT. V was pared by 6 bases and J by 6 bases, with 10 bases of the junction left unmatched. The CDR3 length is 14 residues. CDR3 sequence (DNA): TGTGCCAGCAGCTTTCGGACCGGGACAGATGGCTACACCTTC. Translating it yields CASSFRTGTDGYTF.